A single sample gave rise to the 17 T cell receptor beta chains below, sequenced in a study of blood T cell repertoires in COVID-19. Only in-frame clones appear in the TCRdb table, and some are missing; sequencing was by immunoSEQ multiplex PCR. The data show more than 150,000 clones, approximately 87% seen once. The sample consisted of peripheral blood. The receptors derive from a young woman who had recovered from COVID-19.

The chain carries TRBV4-1 and TRBJ1-1; weak D call: TRBD1 (5 bases). Deletions cut 2 bases from V and 6 bases from J, with 10 bases between. The CDR3 is 13 amino acids. CDR1 and CDR2 (germline): MGHRA, YSYEKL. CDR3 sequence: CASSQRGIAEAFF. Here the CDR3 DNA reads TGCGCCAGCAGCCAAAGGGGTATCGCTGAAGCTTTCTTT.

The CDR3 here is CASSLTARLDSPLHF. CDR3 DNA sequence: TGCGCCAGCAGCTTGACAGCTCGCCTTGATTCACCCCTCCACTTT. The chain combines TRBV5-1 with TRBJ1-6; D remains ambiguous. Germline CDR1 reads SGHRS; CDR2 reads YFSETQ. V shed 1 base and J shed 8 bases, with 13 bases lying between them. The CDR3 consists of 15 residues. Full variable domain (remainder filled in from reference TRBV5-1 and TRBJ1-6): KAGVTQTPRYLIKTRGQQVTLSCSPISGHRSVSWYQQTPGQGLQFLFEYFSETQRNKGNFPGRFSGRQFSNSRSEMNVSTLELGDSALYLCASSLTARLDSPLHFGNGTRLTVT.

For the CDR3, the DNA is TGTGCCAGCAGTTACTCTCCCCTACAGGGCTCCTACGAGCAGTACTTC. Protein: CASSYSPLQGSYEQYF. The V gene is TRBV6-5, the J gene TRBJ2-7; D perhaps matches TRBD1 (6 bases). Germline CDR1 and CDR2: MNHEY and SVGAGI. The CDR3 consists of 16 residues. Trimming stripped 0 bases from V and 0 bases from J, with 12 bases between.

V and J are TRBV6-5 and TRBJ1-1; no definite D call. The CDR3 length is 15 residues. With 6 bases removed from V and 0 bases from J, the gap between germline ends came to 14 bases. Germline lookup yields CDR1 MNHEY and CDR2 SVGAGI. The CDR3, as DNA: TGTGCCAGCAGCGCCCCCCAGGCCATGAACACTGAAGCTTTCTTT. As protein: CASSAPQAMNTEAFF.

This clone appeared a single time. The rearrangement links TRBV7-9 to TRBJ2-5; the match to TRBD2 covers 7 bases. The CDR3 runs to 13 residues. Germline V gene data show CDR1 as SEHNR and CDR2 as FQNEAQ (reference sequence). V was clipped by 6 bases and J by 7 bases; unmatched bases: 8. The CDR3 DNA is TGTGCCAGCAGAACCGGGGGGTCAGGGACCCAGTACTTC. This translates into CASRTGGSGTQYF.

The chain has TRBV4-3 and TRBJ2-3; TRBD2 might be the D (5 bases). Trimming shortened V by 4 bases and J by 6 bases, and 11 bases separated the two germline ends. This CDR3 is 13 amino acids long. The V gene's germline CDR1 is LGHNA and CDR2 YSLEER. The CDR3 bases are TGCGCCAGCAGCCGAGACTACCGCGATACGCAGTATTTT. It encodes CASSRDYRDTQYF.

The CDR3 nucleotides are TGTGCCAGCAGCTTAATGGAGGGCTATGGCTACACCTTC. Translated: CASSLMEGYGYTF. This rearrangement joins TRBV7-9 to TRBJ1-2; no firm D call. The CDR3 is 13 residues long. Germline loops: CDR1 SEHNR, CDR2 FQNEAQ (reference sequence). V was clipped by 2 bases and J by 4 bases, with 8 bases between them.

This chain connects TRBV2 to TRBJ1-5; D call uncertain. With 7 bases removed from V and 1 base from J, the gap between germline ends came to 8 bases. This CDR3 is 13 amino acids long. From germline, CDR1 is SNHLY and CDR2 FYNNEI. CDR3 in amino acids: CASNRLSNQPQHF. As DNA, the CDR3 is TGTGCCAGCAATCGACTGAGCAATCAGCCCCAGCATTTT.

In this sample, this clone turned up a few times. The rearrangement joins TRBV9 to TRBJ1-4, with D unclear. The CDR3 is 14 amino acids. The germline V and J ends were trimmed by 0 bases and 8 bases, with 11 bases remaining between them. Germline CDR1 reads SGDLS; CDR2 reads YYNGEE. In DNA, the CDR3 is TGTGCCAGCAGCGTAGGGCCCGGGGAGGAAAAACTGTTTTTT. It specifies CASSVGPGEEKLFF.

The V and J genes are TRBV7-8 and TRBJ2-1; D might be TRBD2 (7 bases). The CDR3 is 15 residues long. Germline assignment: CDR1 SGHVS and CDR2 FQNEAQ. The germline V and J ends were trimmed by 2 bases and 4 bases, with 12 bases remaining between them. CDR3 sequence reads: CASSLLGGTYNEQFF. Here the CDR3 DNA reads TGTGCCAGCAGCTTACTCGGGGGGACATACAATGAGCAGTTCTTC. The whole variable domain, filled in from reference TRBV7-8 and TRBJ2-1, reads GAGVSQSPRYKVAKRGQDVALRCDPISGHVSLFWYQQALGQGPEFLTYFQNEAQLDKSGLPSDRFFAERPEGSVSTLKIQRTQQEDSAVYLCASSLLGGTYNEQFFGPGTRLTVL.

The gene calls are TRBV23-1 and TRBJ2-7; D might be TRBD2 (5 bases). TRBV23-1 is given ORF status, its function remaining uncertain. Between the trimmed V and J ends, which lost 0 bases and 1 base, there was a span of 13 bases. The CDR3 is made up of 16 amino acids. In nucleotides, the CDR3 is TGCGCCAGCAGTCAATCGATTCCAGGCGGGTCCTACGAGCAGTACGTC. As protein: CASSQSIPGGSYEQYV.

The chain recombines TRBV2 with TRBJ2-1; D gene ambiguous. CDR1 is SNHLY, CDR2 FYNNEI, per germline. Trimming removed 4 bases from V and 6 bases from J, with 4 bases in between. This CDR3 region has 11 residues. CDR3 DNA: TGTGCCAGCAGTGTATTCAATGAGCAGTTCTTC. It codes for CASSVFNEQFF.

The rearrangement uses TRBV11-1 and TRBJ2-7; TRBD1 is a possible D gene (5 bases). CDR3 length: 12 amino acids. Germline CDR1 SGHAT, CDR2 FQDESV (reference sequence). Trimming took off 5 bases at V and 5 bases at J, with 10 bases between the two ends. Written as DNA, the CDR3 is TGTGCCAGCAGCCCCAGGGTTCACGAGCAGTACTTC. This translates into CASSPRVHEQYF. Combining the CDR3 with reference TRBV11-1 and TRBJ2-7 gives the whole variable domain EAEVAQSPRYKITEKSQAVAFWCDPISGHATLYWYRQILGQGPELLVQFQDESVVDDSQLPKDRFSAERLKGVDSTLKIQPAELGDSAMYLCASSPRVHEQYFGPGTRLTVT.

This chain links TRBV5-6 with TRBJ2-7; D possibly corresponds to TRBD1 (5 bases). CDR3 length equals 13 residues. Trimming took off 0 bases at V and 1 base at J, with 5 bases between the two ends. Germline CDR1 is SGHDT and CDR2 is YYEEEE. CDR3 amino acids: CASSLAGSYEQYV. DNA of the CDR3: TGTGCCAGCAGCTTGGCAGGGTCCTACGAGCAGTACGTC.

J is TRBJ2-3 and V is TRBV7-2; no clear D. From germline, CDR1 is SGHTA and CDR2 FQGNSA. This CDR3 is 13 amino acids long. Trimming took 0 bases from V and 4 from J, leaving 5 bases between them. The CDR3 here is CASSLAIPDTQYF. The CDR3 DNA sequence: TGTGCCAGCAGCTTAGCTATTCCAGATACGCAGTATTTT.

The CDR3 spells CASSSTTDTQYF. Written as DNA, the CDR3 is TGTGCCAGCAGTTCTACCACAGATACGCAGTATTTT. The J gene is TRBJ2-3, the V gene TRBV2; no clear D gene. Trimming removed 5 bases from V and 2 bases from J, with 5 bases in between. Per germline, CDR1 SNHLY and CDR2 FYNNEI. This CDR3 contains 12 residues.

The V call is TRBV6-2 or TRBV6-3, the J call TRBJ2-1, with 11 bases aligning to TRBD1. This CDR3 has 15 amino acids. Germline trimming cut 0 bases from V and 6 bases from J; bases unmatched to any gene: 1. The germline V gene has CDR1 MNHEY and CDR2 SVGEGT. This CDR3 is CASSYSGTGGNEQFF. CDR3 bases: TGTGCCAGCAGTTACTCCGGGACAGGGGGCAATGAGCAGTTCTTC.